Listed below are T cell receptor beta chains from one sample, sequenced in a study of CD8+CD57+ T cells in acquired aplastic anemia. Via MiXCR, TCRdb re-called the reads, giving one row per CDR3 protein. The sample lists 120,000 or so distinct CDR3 sequences; over 30% were seen once. The material sequenced was sorted CD4+, CD8+, or CD8+CD57+ T cells (not recorded which) from PBMCs. Receptors originate from a human donor with aplastic anemia. Each CDR3 is given with its conserved first and last residue. D genes are given only for firm matches. The size entry is marked missing in some rows and otherwise reads once, few, many or a size class.

j_gene	abundance	v_gene	d_gene	CDR3aa	CDR3nt
TRBJ2-3	few	TRBV5-6	TRBD2	CASSMGTKTDTQYF	TGTGCCAGCAGCATGGGGACTAAGACAGATACGCAGTATTTT
TRBJ2-5	.	TRBV25-1	TRBD2	CASSADLAGSETQYF	TGTGCCAGCAGTGCTGATCTAGCGGGATCAGAGACCCAGTACTTC
TRBJ1-6	.	TRBV4-3	.	CASSQVAVYNPPLHF	TGCGCCAGCAGCCAAGTTGCAGTCTATAATCCACCCCTCCACTTT
TRBJ2-5	many	TRBV2	TRBD1	CASSDGGQGKETQYF	TGTGCCAGCAGTGATGGTGGACAGGGGAAAGAGACCCAGTACTTC
TRBJ1-1	many	TRBV29-1	TRBD1	CSSRQGNTEAFF	TGCAGCTCTCGACAGGGGAACACTGAAGCTTTCTTT
TRBJ1-1	many	TRBV4-2	TRBD1	CASSQDKGQQNTEAFF	TGCGCCAGCAGCCAAGATAAGGGACAGCAGAACACTGAAGCTTTCTTT
TRBJ1-6	many	TRBV5-1	.	CASSRDSYNSPLHF	TGCGCCAGCAGCAGGGATTCCTATAATTCACCCCTCCACTTT
TRBJ2-2	.	TRBV29-1	.	CSVAPESTGELFF	TGCAGCGTTGCCCCTGAAAGCACCGGGGAGCTGTTTTTT
TRBJ2-1	once	TRBV15	TRBD2	CATSSYSGGRVNEQFF	TGTGCCACCAGCAGTTACTCGGGGGGGCGCGTCAATGAGCAGTTCTTC
TRBJ1-5	many	TRBV12-3/TRBV12-4	.	CASSPGPNSNQPQHF	TGTGCCAGCAGCCCGGGCCCGAATAGCAATCAGCCCCAGCATTTT
TRBJ2-7	medium-sized	TRBV7-9	.	CASSPSSYEQYF	TGTGCCAGCAGCCCTAGCTCCTACGAGCAGTACTTC
TRBJ1-2	many	TRBV20-1	.	CSARISGTPNYGYTF	TGCAGTGCTAGGATTTCAGGGACTCCTAACTATGGCTACACCTTC
TRBJ2-7	.	TRBV29-1	TRBD1	CSVEGDRFGEQYF	TGCAGCGTTGAAGGGGACAGGTTTGGCGAGCAGTACTTC
TRBJ2-5	many	TRBV3-1	TRBD2	CASSQDASGTPETQYF	TGTGCCAGCAGCCAAGATGCTAGCGGGACCCCAGAGACCCAGTACTTC
TRBJ2-7	once	TRBV7-6	TRBD2	CASRPTGGYEQYF	TGTGCCAGCAGACCTACGGGGGGCTACGAGCAGTACTTC
TRBJ2-7	.	TRBV7-3	TRBD2	CASSLSGGADEQYF	TGTGCCAGCAGCTTGAGCGGGGGGGCCGACGAGCAGTACTTC
TRBJ2-7	many	TRBV29-1	.	CSVGPGGYEQYF	TGCAGCGTAGGTCCCGGAGGGTACGAGCAGTACTTC
TRBJ2-2	few	TRBV28	.	CASSLSLSGELFF	TGTGCCAGCAGTTTATCTCTTTCCGGGGAGCTGTTTTTT
TRBJ1-4	few	TRBV4-3	.	CASSQGGGRNEKLFF	TGCGCCAGCAGCCAAGGGGGGGGGCGTAATGAAAAACTGTTTTTT
TRBJ2-2	once	TRBV15	.	CATSRGTTENTGELFF	TGTGCCACCAGCAGAGGGACTACCGAAAACACCGGGGAGCTGTTTTTT
TRBJ1-1	many	TRBV6-6	.	CASSLEANTEAFF	TGTGCCAGCAGTCTGGAGGCGAACACTGAAGCTTTCTTT
TRBJ1-1	many	TRBV2	TRBD1	CASTKGAGTEAFF	TGTGCCAGCACCAAGGGGGCTGGCACTGAAGCTTTCTTT
TRBJ1-5	.	TRBV19	TRBD1	CASSLHGQVGPQHF	TGTGCCAGTAGCCTTCACGGACAGGTGGGGCCCCAGCATTTT
TRBJ1-2	many	TRBV12-3/TRBV12-4	TRBD1	CASSPGTARRGYTF	TGTGCCAGCAGTCCCGGGACAGCACGGCGGGGCTACACCTTC
TRBJ2-1	once	TRBV5-1	TRBD2	CASSIGRDYNEQVF	TGCGCCAGCAGCATCGGCCGGGACTACAATGAGCAGGTCTTC
TRBJ2-1	few	TRBV11-2	.	CASSSKGGGQQFF	TGTGCCAGCAGCTCAAAAGGGGGGGGGCAGCAGTTCTTC
TRBJ2-2	.	TRBV9	TRBD2	CASSAPGLAGEGALTEELFF	TGTGCCAGCAGCGCCCCGGGACTAGCGGGGGAGGGGGCCCTTACCGAGGAGCTGTTTTTT
TRBJ2-1	few	TRBV27	.	CASSPRGGGRDEQFF	TGTGCCAGCAGCCCGCGGGGTGGGGGTCGGGATGAGCAGTTCTTC
TRBJ2-1	.	TRBV3-1	TRBD2	CASSRSGTSGGAYEQFF	TGTGCCAGCAGCCGTTCCGGGACTAGCGGGGGGGCTTATGAGCAGTTCTTC
TRBJ1-5	.	TRBV15	.	CATSIESNQPQHF	TGTGCCACCTCAATCGAGAGCAATCAGCCCCAGCATTTT
TRBJ1-5	many	TRBV19	.	CASRGRARGNQPQHF	TGTGCCAGTAGGGGACGGGCCCGAGGGAATCAGCCCCAGCATTTT
TRBJ2-7	.	TRBV30	.	CARKGGGPEQYF	TGTGCCCGGAAAGGAGGGGGCCCAGAGCAGTACTTC
TRBJ2-5	.	TRBV7-9	TRBD1	CASSLTGWQETQYF	TGTGCCAGCAGCCTGACAGGGTGGCAAGAGACCCAGTACTTC
TRBJ1-5	many	TRBV2	.	CASRLSNQPQHF	TGTGCCAGCAGGTTGTCCAATCAGCCCCAGCATTTT
TRBJ1-2	many	TRBV6-1	.	CASSEEGRGYGYTF	TGTGCCAGCAGTGAAGAGGGCAGGGGCTATGGCTACACCTTC
TRBJ1-2	few	TRBV28	.	CASSTGIANYGYTF	TGTGCCAGCAGTACAGGGATTGCTAACTATGGCTACACCTTC
TRBJ2-3	.	TRBV10-3	.	CAISEGASYFTDTQYF	TGTGCCATCAGTGAGGGGGCATCCTATTTCACAGATACGCAGTATTTT
TRBJ1-1	many	TRBV2	TRBD1	CASRYYGTGIGEAFF	TGTGCCAGCAGATACTATGGGACAGGGATCGGAGAAGCTTTCTTT
TRBJ1-1	many	TRBV11-2	.	CASSLTTGTTEAFF	TGTGCCAGCAGCTTGACCACAGGGACCACTGAAGCTTTCTTT
TRBJ1-1	.	TRBV5-1	.	CASSYSGFGTNTEAFF	TGCGCCAGCAGTTACTCGGGGTTCGGTACTAACACTGAAGCTTTCTTT
TRBJ1-2	many	TRBV7-9	.	CASSLTSLTSGYTF	TGTGCCAGCAGCTTAACGTCCCTTACGAGTGGCTACACCTTC
TRBJ2-1	many	TRBV5-8	.	CASSSLYNEQFF	TGTGCCAGCAGCTCCCTCTACAATGAGCAGTTCTTC
TRBJ2-5	.	TRBV30	TRBD2	CAWSYASGPQETQYF	TGTGCCTGGAGCTATGCTAGCGGGCCCCAAGAGACCCAGTACTTC
TRBJ1-2	.	TRBV14	.	CASSQEGRGQGKGYGYTF	TGTGCCAGCAGCCAAGAAGGTCGGGGGCAGGGGAAGGGCTATGGCTACACCTTC
TRBJ1-1	.	TRBV25-1	TRBD1	CASSDPAGGSTEAFF	TGTGCCAGCAGTGATCCAGCAGGGGGAAGCACTGAAGCTTTCTTT
TRBJ1-2	few	TRBV6-1	.	CASSASGYLNYGYTF	TGTGCCAGCAGTGCATCAGGATATCTTAACTATGGCTACACCTTC